This TCR beta chain was found in a study of T cell responses to AZD1222 COVID-19 vaccine. Study-level findings and limits: A mostly white British donor set with more females was recruited, and clonal diversity was possibly underestimated.

Remarks on this clone: What it recognizes is unknown.

The assay was immunoSEQ multiplex PCR, and TCRdb's table has in-frame clones only and misses some. The sample carries about 81,000 clones, 85% to 95% recorded once. This receptor was taken from an adult who received the AZD1222 COVID-19 vaccine. This specimen consisted of peripheral blood, obtained 28 days after the second AZD1222 dose.

The CDR3 region is CASSPPQVTGTDTQYF. CDR3 DNA sequence: TGTGCCAGCTCACCACCGCAGGTAACCGGAACAGATACGCAGTATTTT. The rearrangement uses TRBV18 and TRBJ2-3; D is unresolved. The CDR3 consists of 16 residues. The germline V gene encodes CDR1 KGHSH and CDR2 LQKENI. V lost 0 bases and J 3 bases, leaving 13 bases between the germline ends. Drawing the rest from reference TRBV18 and TRBJ2-3, the complete variable domain is NAGVMQNPRHLVRRRGQEARLRCSPMKGHSHVYWYRQLPEEGLKFMVYLQKENIIDESGMPKERFSAEFPKEGPSILRIQQVVRGDSAAYFCASSPPQVTGTDTQYFGPGTRLTVL.